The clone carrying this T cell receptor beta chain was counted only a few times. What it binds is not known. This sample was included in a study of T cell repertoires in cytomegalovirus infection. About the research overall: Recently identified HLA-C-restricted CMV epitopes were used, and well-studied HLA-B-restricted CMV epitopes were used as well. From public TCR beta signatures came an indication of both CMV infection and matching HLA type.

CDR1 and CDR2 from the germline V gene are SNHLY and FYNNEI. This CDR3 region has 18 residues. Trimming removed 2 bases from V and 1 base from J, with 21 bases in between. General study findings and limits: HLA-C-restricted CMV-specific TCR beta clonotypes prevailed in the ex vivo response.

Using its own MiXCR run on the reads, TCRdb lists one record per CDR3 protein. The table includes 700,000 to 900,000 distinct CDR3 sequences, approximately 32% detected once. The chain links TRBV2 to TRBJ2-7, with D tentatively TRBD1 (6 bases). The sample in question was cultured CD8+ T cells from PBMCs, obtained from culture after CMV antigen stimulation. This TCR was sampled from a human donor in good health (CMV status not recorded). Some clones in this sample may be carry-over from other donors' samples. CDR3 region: CASSEKLTHREWSYEQYF. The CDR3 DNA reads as TGTGCCAGCAGTGAAAAGCTGACTCACAGGGAATGGTCCTACGAGCAGTACTTC.